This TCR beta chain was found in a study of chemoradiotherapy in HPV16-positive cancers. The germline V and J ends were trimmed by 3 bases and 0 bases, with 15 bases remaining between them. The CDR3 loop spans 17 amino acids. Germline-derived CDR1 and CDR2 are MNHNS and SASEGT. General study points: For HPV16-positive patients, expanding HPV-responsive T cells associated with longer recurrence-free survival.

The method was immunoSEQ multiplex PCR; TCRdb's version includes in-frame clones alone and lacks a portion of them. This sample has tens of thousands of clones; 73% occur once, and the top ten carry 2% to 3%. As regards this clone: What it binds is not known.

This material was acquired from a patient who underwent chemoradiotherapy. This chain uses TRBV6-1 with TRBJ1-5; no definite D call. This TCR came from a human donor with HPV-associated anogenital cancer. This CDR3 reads CASSDKQRGHSNQPQHF. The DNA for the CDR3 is TGTGCCAGCAGTGATAAACAGAGAGGCCATAGCAATCAGCCCCAGCATTTT.